One and the same sample provided the 23 T cell receptor beta chains below, sequenced in a study of T-cell reconstitution after alpha-beta-depleted transplantation in children. A TCRbeta library incorporating unique molecular identifiers was prepared. TCRdb re-analysed the PCR reads in MiXCR, keeping a single row per CDR3 protein. This table has about a million distinct CDR3 sequences, roughly 29% appearing once. Sequencing was performed on PBMCs, mostly from graft donor cells, taken 360 days after TCRalphabeta/CD19-depleted stem cell transplant. These TCRs come from a boy under three years old who had a stem cell transplant for SCID, so the T cells may come from the graft donor.

The chain links TRBV4-1 to TRBJ2-7, with 7 bases matching TRBD2. Losses at the gene ends were 5 bases for V and 0 bases for J; bases not matched to a gene: 13. Germline V lookup: CDR1 MGHRA, CDR2 YSYEKL. CDR3 length: 17 residues. CDR3 residues: CASSRLLAGDYSYEQYF. CDR3 DNA: TGCGCCAGCAGCAGATTACTCGCGGGGGACTACTCCTACGAGCAGTACTTC.

V and J are TRBV7-2 and TRBJ1-1; D is unclear. The CDR3 has 15 amino acids. V lost 1 base and J lost 2, with 11 bases in between. From germline, CDR1 is SGHTA and CDR2 FQGNSA. The DNA for the CDR3 is TGTGCCAGCAGCTTAGTCTCCCGGTCCAACACTGAAGCTTTCTTT. Amino acids: CASSLVSRSNTEAFF.

This CDR3 reads CASSPREPQNRAWRLYEQYF. The CDR3, as DNA: TGTGCCAGCAGCCCCAGGGAACCCCAAAACCGGGCATGGCGACTATACGAGCAGTACTTC. The rearrangement uses TRBV4-2 and TRBJ2-7; D might be TRBD1 or TRBD2, each matching 5 bases. V was cut by 4 bases and J by 4 bases, with 32 bases left in between. The CDR3 covers 20 residues. Germline-derived CDR1 and CDR2 are LGHNA and YNFKEQ.

This chain links TRBV12-3 or TRBV12-4 with TRBJ1-5, with 8 bases lining up with TRBD1. This CDR3 region has 15 residues. Losses at the gene ends were 6 bases for V and 2 bases for J; bases not matched to a gene: 6. The CDR3 reads CASRLKTGGNQPQHF. The DNA for the CDR3 is TGTGCCAGCAGGTTAAAGACAGGGGGCAATCAGCCCCAGCATTTT.

This clonotype came up a few times. This chain uses TRBV5-1 with TRBJ2-7, with D possibly being TRBD2 (7 bases). CDR1 is SGHRS, CDR2 YFSETQ, per germline. The V end was cut by 1 base, the J end by 1 base, with 12 bases between. The CDR3 runs to 15 residues. CDR3 nucleotides: TGCGCCAGCAGCTTGTTCCGGGGGGCATCCTACGAGCAGTACTTC. Its protein product is CASSLFRGASYEQYF.

The chain carries TRBV28 and TRBJ2-7, with D perhaps assigned TRBD1 or TRBD2 (5 bases each). V lost 8 bases, J lost 3 bases, and 14 bases lay in between. The length of the CDR3 is 13 residues. CDR1 is MDHEN and CDR2 is SYDVKM in the germline V gene. For the CDR3, the DNA is TGTGCCAGCTGCTTGGGGGTCCTCTACGAGCAGTACTTC. Translating gives CASCLGVLYEQYF.

The rearrangement links TRBV12-3 or TRBV12-4 to TRBJ2-2; tentatively, D is TRBD2 (6 bases). The CDR3 runs to 15 residues. Trimming removed 3 bases from V and 6 bases from J, with 14 bases in between. In DNA, the CDR3 is TGTGCCAGCAGTTTCCTGGACTACTCTCCCGGGGAGCTGTTTTTT. Protein: CASSFLDYSPGELFF.

The chain joins TRBV11-2 to TRBJ2-5; the match to TRBD1 covers 7 bases. CDR3 size: 15 residues. CDR1 is SGHAT and CDR2 is FQNNGV in the germline V gene. V lost 5 bases to trimming and J lost 5 bases; unmatched junction nucleotides: 11. For the CDR3, the DNA is TGTGCCAGCAGCCCGTCCGCCAGGGGGTGGGAGACCCAGTACTTC. As protein: CASSPSARGWETQYF.

This clonotype appeared a few times. This chain uses TRBV20-1 with TRBJ2-2, with unresolved D. The CDR3 length is 13 residues. Germline CDR1 DFQATT, CDR2 SNEGSKA (reference sequence). V was trimmed by 2 bases and J by 0 bases, leaving 4 bases between them. The DNA of the CDR3 is TGCAGTGCTAGACACTCGAACACCGGGGAGCTGTTTTTT. Residues: CSARHSNTGELFF.

This clonotype was seen a handful of times. As DNA, the CDR3 is TGTGCCAGCAGTAGCTGGGACCGTTACAATGAGCAGTTCTTC. Protein sequence: CASSSWDRYNEQFF. The V gene is TRBV6-1, the J gene TRBJ2-1; D is possibly TRBD1 or TRBD2 (5 bases each). CDR3 length equals 14 residues. Trimming pared 5 bases from V and 4 bases from J, leaving 12 bases between. Looked up from germline, CDR1 is MNHNS and CDR2 is SASEGT.

With regard to this clonotype: This may be a read error, as it is one base from a much larger clone. The conserved phenylalanine or tryptophan is not found at the CDR3 terminus, so this likely reflects a read error. This chain connects TRBV11-2 to TRBJ1-1, with no clear D. Trimming took off 3 bases at V and 1 base at J, with 15 bases between the two ends. The V gene's germline CDR1 is SGHAT and CDR2 FQNNGV. The CDR3 spans 16 residues. CDR3 amino acids: CASSLEAQGPNTEAFC. The DNA for the CDR3 is TGTGCCAGCAGCTTGGAGGCGCAAGGGCCGAACACTGAAGCTTTCTGT.

The chain has TRBV6-5 and TRBJ2-2; D is unresolved. Germline V CDR1 and CDR2: MNHEY, SVGAGI. There are 14 residues in the CDR3. The V and J ends lost 2 bases and 8 bases respectively, with 12 bases between them. The CDR3 sequence: CASSYGHPGGELFF. CDR3 DNA sequence: TGTGCCAGCAGTTACGGGCACCCCGGAGGGGAGCTGTTTTTT.

The V and J genes are TRBV20-1 and TRBJ2-7; D tentatively fits TRBD1 or TRBD2 (5 bases each). Trimming cost V 3 bases and J 0 bases, with 12 bases left between them. Germline CDR1 is DFQATT and CDR2 is SNEGSKA (reference sequence). This CDR3 region has 14 residues. In DNA form, the CDR3 reads TGCAGTGCTAGTCACGGGGCCTACTCCTACGAGCAGTACTTC. This gives the protein CSASHGAYSYEQYF.

This clonotype was observed a few times. J is TRBJ2-2 and V is TRBV4-1; 12 bases fit TRBD2. Germline CDR1 and CDR2: MGHRA and YSYEKL. V lost 4 bases and J lost 6; bases outside the gene matches: 6. This CDR3 comprises 16 residues. The CDR3 reads CASSLLTSGGPGELFF. CDR3 nucleotides: TGCGCCAGCAGCCTCCTGACTAGCGGGGGACCCGGGGAGCTGTTTTTT.

This clonotype came up a few times. This sequence joins TRBV29-1 and TRBJ2-1, with a weak D call TRBD2 (5 bases). The CDR3 is 11 residues long. The V end was cut by 7 bases, the J end by 1 base, with 5 bases between. Germline-derived CDR1 and CDR2 are SQVTM and ANQGSEA. CDR3 protein: CSGLSYNEQFF. The CDR3, as DNA: TGCAGCGGACTATCCTACAATGAGCAGTTCTTC.

The chain carries TRBV7-2 and TRBJ2-5; 8 bases are a match to TRBD2. Germline CDR1 and CDR2: SGHTA and FQGNSA. V dropped 2 bases and J dropped 4; count of bases not matched to a gene: 6. CDR3 length equals 15 residues. The chain's CDR3 is CASSLWGLEAETQYF. The CDR3 DNA follows: TGTGCCAGCAGCTTATGGGGACTAGAGGCAGAGACCCAGTACTTC.

This clonotype came up a few times. V usage is TRBV29-1 and J usage is TRBJ2-2; D gene unclear. The V and J ends lost 6 bases and 0 bases respectively, with 17 bases between them. Per germline, CDR1 SQVTM and CDR2 ANQGSEA. This CDR3 is 16 amino acids long. CDR3 protein: CSVALMRPANTGELFF. Written as DNA, the CDR3 is TGCAGCGTCGCCCTCATGCGTCCCGCGAACACCGGGGAGCTGTTTTTT.

Concerning this clonotype: This sequence may be a read error, since a much larger clone differs from it by one base. The V call is TRBV12-3 or TRBV12-4, the J call TRBJ2-1; TRBD2 aligns across 8 bases. The CDR3 totals 15 residues. In nucleotides, the CDR3 is TGTGCCAGCAGCCCCACTAGCGGACTTTACAATGGGCAGTTCTTC. This translates into CASSPTSGLYNGQFF.

This clonotype was observed at least ten times. The CDR3 loop reads CASSQLPGQGNTEAFF. The CDR3 DNA reads TGCGCCAGCAGCCAACTCCCGGGACAGGGGAACACTGAAGCTTTCTTT. This rearrangement joins TRBV5-1 to TRBJ1-1, with 9 bases that match TRBD1. After removal of 4 bases from V and 1 base from J, the junction contained 8 bases not matched to a gene. Looked up from germline, CDR1 is SGHRS and CDR2 is YFSETQ. The CDR3 runs 16 residues.

This clonotype was detected ten times or more. This rearrangement joins TRBV6-5 to TRBJ1-1; 9 nucleotides match TRBD1. CDR3 length: 17 residues. CDR1 and CDR2 from the germline V gene are MNHEY and SVGAGI. V trimming: 2 bases; J trimming: 11 bases; junction bases outside the gene matches: 18. The CDR3 sequence: CASSYTRRDRVPVKAFF. CDR3 DNA sequence: TGTGCCAGCAGTTACACACGACGGGACAGGGTACCTGTGAAGGCTTTCTTT.

This clonotype was seen a few times. The rearrangement uses TRBV29-1 and TRBJ1-1; D may be TRBD1 (5 bases). This CDR3 spans 14 amino acids. The germline V and J ends were trimmed by 2 bases and 5 bases, with 15 bases remaining between them. Germline lookup yields CDR1 SQVTM and CDR2 ANQGSEA. CDR3 DNA sequence: TGCAGCGTTGAATGGGGGGTAAGAGAGACTGAAGCTTTCTTT. Translation gives CSVEWGVRETEAFF.

V gene TRBV20-1 combines with J gene TRBJ2-1; 12 positions match TRBD2. The CDR3 totals 16 residues. With 3 bases clipped from V and 0 bases from J, the junction kept 3 bases outside the gene matches. Germline assignment: CDR1 DFQATT and CDR2 SNEGSKA (reference sequence). The CDR3 region has the DNA TGCAGTGCTAGGACTAGCGGGGGCCGCTCCTACAATGAGCAGTTCTTC. The encoded protein is CSARTSGGRSYNEQFF.

V gene TRBV5-1 combines with J gene TRBJ2-1; D is uncertain. Trimming took off 5 bases at V and 1 base at J, with 10 bases between the two ends. The CDR3 totals 14 residues. Germline loops: CDR1 SGHRS, CDR2 YFSETQ. The CDR3 sequence is CASRVILSYNEQFF. The CDR3 DNA is TGCGCCAGCAGGGTTATATTGTCCTACAATGAGCAGTTCTTC.